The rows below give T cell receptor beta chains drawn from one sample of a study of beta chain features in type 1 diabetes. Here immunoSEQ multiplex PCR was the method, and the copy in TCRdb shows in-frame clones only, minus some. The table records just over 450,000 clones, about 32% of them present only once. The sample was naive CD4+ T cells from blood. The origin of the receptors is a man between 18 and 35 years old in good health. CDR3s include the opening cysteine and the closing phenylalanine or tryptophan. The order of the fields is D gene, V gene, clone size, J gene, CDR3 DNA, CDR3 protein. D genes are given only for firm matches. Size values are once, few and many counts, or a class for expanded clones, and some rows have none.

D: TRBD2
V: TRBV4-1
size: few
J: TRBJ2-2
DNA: TGCGCCAGCAGCCAAGCCCTGTCTAGCGGGAGTATCTTCCACGGGGAGCTGTTTTTT
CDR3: CASSQALSSGSIFHGELFF

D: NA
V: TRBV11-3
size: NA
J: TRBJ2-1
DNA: TGTGCCAGCAGCTTACGGGACAATGAGCAGTTCTTC
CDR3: CASSLRDNEQFF

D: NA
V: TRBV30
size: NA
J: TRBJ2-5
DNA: TGTGCCTGGAAAAGGGGTATCTGGGAGACCCAGTACTTC
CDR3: CAWKRGIWETQYF

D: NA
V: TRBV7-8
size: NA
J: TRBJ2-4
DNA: TGTGCCAGCAGCCAAACGGCAGGCAAACCCTTAGCCAAAAACATTCAGTACTTC
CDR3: CASSQTAGKPLAKNIQYF

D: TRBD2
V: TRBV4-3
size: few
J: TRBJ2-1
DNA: TGCGCCAGCAGCCGAGAAAGCGGGAGGGCCTTCACGGTTGAGCAGTTCTTC
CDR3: CASSRESGRAFTVEQFF

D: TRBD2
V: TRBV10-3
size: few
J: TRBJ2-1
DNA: TGTGCCATCAAGACTAGCGGATTAGACAATGAGCAGTTCTTC
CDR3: CAIKTSGLDNEQFF

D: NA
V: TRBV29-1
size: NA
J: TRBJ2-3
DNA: TGCAGCGTTGGGACCGGGTTGGATACGCAGTATTTT
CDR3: CSVGTGLDTQYF

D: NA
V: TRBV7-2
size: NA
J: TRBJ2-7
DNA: TGTGCCAGCAGCTTAGATGGGTTCTACGAGCAGTACTTC
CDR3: CASSLDGFYEQYF

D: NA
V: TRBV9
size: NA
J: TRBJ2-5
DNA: TGTGCCAGCAGCGTAGGGGTTGCGGGTTTGGGCCAAGAGACCCAGTACTTC
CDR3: CASSVGVAGLGQETQYF

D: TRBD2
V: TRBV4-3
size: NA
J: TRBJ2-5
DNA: TGCGCCAGCAGCCAAGATCCTAGCGGGTGGGAAGAGACCCAGTACTTC
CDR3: CASSQDPSGWEETQYF

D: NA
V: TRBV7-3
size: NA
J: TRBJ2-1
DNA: TGTGCCAGCAGCTCTGGACTCGCAAGCTCCTACAATGAGCAGTTCTTC
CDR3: CASSSGLASSYNEQFF

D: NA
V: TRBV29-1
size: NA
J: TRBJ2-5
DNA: TGCAGCGTTGAAAATGGGGGGACAGAGACCCAGTACTTC
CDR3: CSVENGGTETQYF

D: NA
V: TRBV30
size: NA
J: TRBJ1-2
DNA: TGTGCCTGGAGTGCCTACCACAGGGATGGCTACACCTTC
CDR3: CAWSAYHRDGYTF

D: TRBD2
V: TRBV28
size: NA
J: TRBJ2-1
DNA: TGTGCCAGCAGTTTAGCGGGGAGCGGGAGGCCCCCCTACAATGAGCAGTTCTTC
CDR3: CASSLAGSGRPPYNEQFF

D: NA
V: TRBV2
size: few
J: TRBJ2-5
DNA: TGTGCCAGCAGTGAAATCACTCTCATTCGGGAGACCCAGTACTTC
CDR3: CASSEITLIRETQYF

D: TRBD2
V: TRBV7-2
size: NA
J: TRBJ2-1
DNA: TGTGCCAGCAGCCCTACCGGTCTAGCGGCAACCTACAATGAGCAGTTCTTC
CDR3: CASSPTGLAATYNEQFF

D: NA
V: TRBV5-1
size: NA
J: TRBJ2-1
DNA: TGCGCCAGCAGCCGGGATGGCAACAATGAGCAGTTCTTC
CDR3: CASSRDGNNEQFF

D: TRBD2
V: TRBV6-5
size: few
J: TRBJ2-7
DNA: TGTGCCAGCAGGGGGAGGGGAACAAGGGCCGAGCAGTACTTC
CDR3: CASRGRGTRAEQYF

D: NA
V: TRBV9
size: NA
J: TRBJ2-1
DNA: TGTGCCAGCAGCGTAGTTGGCGGGCCGCTATACAATGAGCAGTTCTTC
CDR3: CASSVVGGPLYNEQFF

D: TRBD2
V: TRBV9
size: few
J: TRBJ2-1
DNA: TGTGCCAGCAGCGCCCGGACTAGCGATGAGCAGTTCTTC
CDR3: CASSARTSDEQFF

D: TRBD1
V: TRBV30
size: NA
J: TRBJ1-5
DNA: TGTGCCTGGGCGTTAACAGGGGTAAATCAGCCCCAGCATTTT
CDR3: CAWALTGVNQPQHF

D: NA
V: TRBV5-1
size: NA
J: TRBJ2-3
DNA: TGCGCCAGCAGCTTCCTCGCGGACAGCCGGCCGGATACGCAGTATTTT
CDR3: CASSFLADSRPDTQYF

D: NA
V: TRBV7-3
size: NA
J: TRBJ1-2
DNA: TGTGCCAGCAGCTTTGACATGAGCTATGGCTACACCTTC
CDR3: CASSFDMSYGYTF

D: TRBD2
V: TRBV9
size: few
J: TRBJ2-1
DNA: TGTGCCAGCAGCCCATATACGGGACTAGCCAATGAGCAGTTCTTC
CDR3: CASSPYTGLANEQFF

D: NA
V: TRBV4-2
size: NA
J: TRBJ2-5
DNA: TGTGCCAGCAGCCAAAGAGGAGTTGTGGCGGAAGAGACCCAGTACTTC
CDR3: CASSQRGVVAEETQYF

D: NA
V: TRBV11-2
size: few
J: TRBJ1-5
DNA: TGTGCCAGCAGCTTAGGCCAGGTCGATCAGCCCCAGCATTTT
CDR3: CASSLGQVDQPQHF

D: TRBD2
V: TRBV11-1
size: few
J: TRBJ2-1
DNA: TGTGCCAGCAGTTTCCTCGGGACTAGCCGATCCAATGAGCAGTTCTTC
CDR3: CASSFLGTSRSNEQFF

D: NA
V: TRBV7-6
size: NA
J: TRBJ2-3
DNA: TGTGCCAGCAGCTTATCGTCCGGGCGGCGCACAGATACGCAGTATTTT
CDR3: CASSLSSGRRTDTQYF

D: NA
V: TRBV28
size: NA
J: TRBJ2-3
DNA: TGTGCCAGCAGGTCAAACCCTCTAGCAGTTACGCAGTATTTT
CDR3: CASRSNPLAVTQYF

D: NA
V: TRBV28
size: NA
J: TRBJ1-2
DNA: TGTGCCAGCAGTTTACTTATAGGCTATGGCTACACCTTC
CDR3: CASSLLIGYGYTF

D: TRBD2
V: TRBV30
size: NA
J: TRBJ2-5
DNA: TGTGCCTGGAAGGTAGCGGGATCCGATAGGAAGACCCAGTACTTC
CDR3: CAWKVAGSDRKTQYF

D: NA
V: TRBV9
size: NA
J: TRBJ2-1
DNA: TGTGCCAGCAGCGTAGGAAGGTGGGGGAATGAGCAGTTCTTC
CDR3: CASSVGRWGNEQFF

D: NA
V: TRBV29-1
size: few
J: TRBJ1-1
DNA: TGCAGCGTTGATCGAGGGTCGGAGTTTGAAGCTTTCTTT
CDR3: CSVDRGSEFEAFF

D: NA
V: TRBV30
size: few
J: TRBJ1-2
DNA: TGTGCCTGGAACCCTGACAGGCTCCCCTATGGCTACACCTTC
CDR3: CAWNPDRLPYGYTF

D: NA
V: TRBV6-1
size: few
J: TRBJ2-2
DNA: TGTGCCAGCAGTGCACAGATGAACACCGGGGAGCTGTTTTTT
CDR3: CASSAQMNTGELFF

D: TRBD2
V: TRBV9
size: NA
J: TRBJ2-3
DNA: TGTGCCAGCAGCGGGGGAGGGGCAGTACCCACAGATACGCAGTATTTT
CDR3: CASSGGGAVPTDTQYF

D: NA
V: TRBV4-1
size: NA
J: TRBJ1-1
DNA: TGCGCCAGCAGCCAAGCAACCATGAACACTGAAGCTTTCTTT
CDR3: CASSQATMNTEAFF

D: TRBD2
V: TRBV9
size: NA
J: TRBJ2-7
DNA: TGTGCCAGCAGCGTAGAAGCGGGACCCGCCTACGAGCAGTACTTC
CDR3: CASSVEAGPAYEQYF

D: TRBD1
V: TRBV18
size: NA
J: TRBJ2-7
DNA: TGTGCCAGCTCACCGGGACAGGGTGTCGGCGAGCAGTACTTC
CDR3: CASSPGQGVGEQYF

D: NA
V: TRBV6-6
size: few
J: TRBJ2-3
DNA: TGTGCCAGCGGGTCGTGGGCAGATACGCAGTATTTT
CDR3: CASGSWADTQYF

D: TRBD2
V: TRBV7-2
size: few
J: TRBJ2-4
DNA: TGTGCCAGCAGCTTAAAAATACTAGCGGGAGGGGACATTCAGTACTTC
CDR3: CASSLKILAGGDIQYF

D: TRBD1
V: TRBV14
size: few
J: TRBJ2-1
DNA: TGTGCCAGCAGCCTGGACAGGGCCTCCTACAATGAGCAGTTCTTC
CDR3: CASSLDRASYNEQFF

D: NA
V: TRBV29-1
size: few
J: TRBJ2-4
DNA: TGCAGCGTTCTGGACAGTTTAGCCAAAAACATTCAGTACTTC
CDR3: CSVLDSLAKNIQYF

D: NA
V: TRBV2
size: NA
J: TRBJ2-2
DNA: TGTGCCAGCGGGGGACGGAACACCGGGGAGCTGTTTTTT
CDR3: CASGGRNTGELFF

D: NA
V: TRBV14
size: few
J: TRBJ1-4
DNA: TGTGCCAGCAGCCAAGTTACTAATGAAAAACTGTTTTTT
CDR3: CASSQVTNEKLFF

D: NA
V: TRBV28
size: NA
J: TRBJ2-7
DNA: TGTGCCAGCAGTTTATACCAGCGGTTCTACGAGCAGTACTTC
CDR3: CASSLYQRFYEQYF

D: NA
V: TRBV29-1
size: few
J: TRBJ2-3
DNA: TGCAGCGTTAAAGGAACACTTACAGATACGCAGTATTTT
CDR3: CSVKGTLTDTQYF

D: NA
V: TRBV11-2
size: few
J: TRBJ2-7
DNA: TGTGCCAGCAGCTTAGGCAGCCTCGGGTACGAGCAGTACTTC
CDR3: CASSLGSLGYEQYF

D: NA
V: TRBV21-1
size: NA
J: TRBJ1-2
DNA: TGTGCCAGCAGCAATGAGGCTGGGGGGGCCTATGGCTACACCTTC
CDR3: CASSNEAGGAYGYTF

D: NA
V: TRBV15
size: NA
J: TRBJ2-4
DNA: TGTGCCACCAGCAGAGATCCGGGGAAATACATTCAGTACTTC
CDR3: CATSRDPGKYIQYF

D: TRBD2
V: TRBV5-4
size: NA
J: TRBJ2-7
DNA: TGTGCCGGTTCGAGGGCGGGAGGGTCCTACGAGCAGTACTTC
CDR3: CAGSRAGGSYEQYF

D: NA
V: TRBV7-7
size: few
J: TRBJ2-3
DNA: TGTGCCAGCGGCACATTGGATCCAGATACGCAGTATTTT
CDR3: CASGTLDPDTQYF

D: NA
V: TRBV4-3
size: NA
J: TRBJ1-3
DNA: TGCGCCAGCAGCCAAGATCTTCGAAACACCATATATTTT
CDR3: CASSQDLRNTIYF

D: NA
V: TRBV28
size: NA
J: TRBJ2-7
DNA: TGTGCCAGCATGGGGCGGGACTCCCCCTACGAGCAGTACTTC
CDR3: CASMGRDSPYEQYF

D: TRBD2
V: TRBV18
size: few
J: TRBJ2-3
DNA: TGTGCCAGCTCACCACTTGAACTAGCGAATACAGATACGCAGTATTTT
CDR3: CASSPLELANTDTQYF